Following are 2 T cell receptor beta chains from one sample sequenced in a study of cytomegalovirus exposure and HLA in healthy donors. PCR primers comprised 60 Vbeta and 13 Jbeta primers. Sequenced by immunoSEQ multiplex PCR; TCRdb stores in-frame clones only, minus some. Its table records about 170,000 clones. The source material was PBMCs. The receptors stem from a woman between 55 and 75 years old in good health and CMV-seronegative.

V is TRBV29-1 and J is TRBJ2-3; 11 nucleotides line up with TRBD2. CDR3 size: 14 residues. CDR1 SQVTM and CDR2 ANQGSEA come from the germline V gene. Trimming took 3 bases from V and 7 from J; bases not matched to a gene: 6. The CDR3 bases are TGCAGCGTTGAGACTAGCGGGGTTCGGAATACGCAGTATTTT. It is translated as CSVETSGVRNTQYF.

The chain has TRBV4-1 and TRBJ2-1; 8 nucleotides line up with TRBD2. This CDR3 is built from 17 residues. V was clipped by 1 base and J by 3 bases; unmatched bases: 8. The germline CDR1 and CDR2 sequences are MGHRA and YSYEKL. In DNA, the CDR3 is TGCGCCAGCAGCCAAGTCTTTAGCGGGGCCTACTACAATGAGCAGTTCTTC. Amino acids: CASSQVFSGAYYNEQFF.